The rows below give T cell receptor beta chains drawn from one sample of a study of regulatory T cells in long-lasting Graves disease. TCRdb reanalysed the multiplex PCR reads using MiXCR and keeps one entry per CDR3 protein. The profile shows almost 350,000 distinct CDR3 sequences, about 19% of them singletons. The sample consisted of peripheral blood mononuclear cells (PBMCs), taken when the disease was refractory, from a patient treated with antithyroid drugs. The receptors were sampled from a female donor with Graves disease. Each CDR3 is given with its conserved first and last residue. The D gene is left open where the match is weak. The size field is filled for only some rows; it gives once, few, many or a size class.

j_gene | d_gene | abundance | v_gene | CDR3nt | CDR3aa
TRBJ2-7 | - | - | TRBV4-1 | TGCGCCAGCAGCCAAGGGGGGATGGAGCAGTACTTC | CASSQGGMEQYF
TRBJ2-7 | - | many | TRBV7-9 | TGTGCCAGCAGCGCCTCCTACGAGCAGTACTTC | CASSASYEQYF
TRBJ2-5 | TRBD1 | - | TRBV11-2 | TGTGCCAGCAGCTGGGACAGGTCCCAAGAGACCCAGTACTTC | CASSWDRSQETQYF
TRBJ1-1 | TRBD1 | - | TRBV7-9 | TGTGCCAGCAGCTTAGGAACCGACAGGGTACTATTCACTGAAGCTTTCTTT | CASSLGTDRVLFTEAFF
TRBJ2-5 | - | many | TRBV2 | TGTGCCAGCAGTGAAGGGCCCAACCAGGAGACCCAGTACTTC | CASSEGPNQETQYF
TRBJ1-2 | - | - | TRBV10-2 | TGCGCCAGCAGCCCCGACTCAGGGGCCTATGGCTACACCTTC | CASSPDSGAYGYTF
TRBJ2-1 | TRBD2 | - | TRBV12-3/TRBV12-4 | TGTGCCAGCAGTCTTAGCGGGGGGGCGGGCGAGCAGTTCTTC | CASSLSGGAGEQFF
TRBJ2-1 | TRBD1 | many | TRBV12-3/TRBV12-4 | TGTGCCAGCAGTTTAGCGGACAGGGGAGACTACAATGAGCAGTTCTTC | CASSLADRGDYNEQFF
TRBJ2-7 | - | few | TRBV27 | TGTGCCAGCATGGGTGGCAGGGCCTACGAGCAGTACTTC | CASMGGRAYEQYF
TRBJ2-7 | - | many | TRBV7-9 | TGTGCCAGCAGCTACGGTTTCTCGGCGGACGAGCAGTACTTC | CASSYGFSADEQYF
TRBJ2-7 | TRBD2 | many | TRBV2 | TGTGCCAGCAGTGAACCCGGGACTACCATCCGCTACGAGCAGTACTTC | CASSEPGTTIRYEQYF
TRBJ2-7 | - | - | TRBV7-9 | TGTGCCAGCAGCTTACAATCAGGGGTCTCCTACGAGCAGTACTTC | CASSLQSGVSYEQYF
TRBJ1-6 | - | many | TRBV6-5 | TGTGCCAGCAGTTACGGGAGCTCCTATAATTCACCCCTCCACTTT | CASSYGSSYNSPLHF
TRBJ1-6 | - | many | TRBV3-1 | TGTGCCAGCAGCCAAGGGGGGGGTGGCTCACCCCTCCACTTT | CASSQGGGGSPLHF
TRBJ2-5 | - | many | TRBV7-6 | TGTGCCAGCAGCTTAAGTTGGGCCAGACAAGAGACCCAGTACTTC | CASSLSWARQETQYF
TRBJ1-1 | TRBD1 | few | TRBV6-1 | TGTGCCAGCAGGGGTGACAGGGGAATACGGGCGAACACTGAAGCTTTCTTT | CASRGDRGIRANTEAFF
TRBJ2-3 | - | - | TRBV5-1 | TGCGCCAGCAGCTTCAGGGGGGGAGGGCCCCAGTATTTT | CASSFRGGGPQYF
TRBJ1-1 | - | - | TRBV5-8 | TGTGCCAGCAGCCTGATGCCAGGAGGGAACACTGAAGCTTTCTTT | CASSLMPGGNTEAFF
TRBJ2-1 | - | - | TRBV20-1 | TGCAGTGCATACCGAACGGATCACAATGAGCAGTTCTTC | CSAYRTDHNEQFF
TRBJ1-5 | - | few | TRBV27 | TGTGCCAGCAGTTTTTCTGGGACTCGGAATCAGCCCCAGCATTTT | CASSFSGTRNQPQHF
TRBJ1-1 | TRBD1 | - | TRBV14 | TGTGCCAGCAGCCATAGCCCAGGGGGGAGGACTGAAGCTTTCTTT | CASSHSPGGRTEAFF
TRBJ1-5 | - | - | TRBV28 | TGTGCCAGCAGTTTCCGAGCAACGGGTCAGCCCCAGCATTTT | CASSFRATGQPQHF
TRBJ1-4 | TRBD1 | - | TRBV7-9 | TGTGCCAGCAGTAGATATGTGACAGGGGACCTTAATGAAAAACTGTTTTTT | CASSRYVTGDLNEKLFF
TRBJ1-1 | TRBD1 | - | TRBV19 | TGTGCCAGTAGTAACACCGGGACAGGGTGGGAGAACACTGAAGCTTTCTTT | CASSNTGTGWENTEAFF
TRBJ1-1 | - | - | TRBV4-3 | TGCGCCAGCAGCCACAGTGTAGGTACTGAAGCTTTCTTT | CASSHSVGTEAFF
TRBJ2-1 | TRBD2 | - | TRBV6-5 | TGTGCCAGCAGTTACACGGGGGGGAGCCACAATGAGCAGTTCTTC | CASSYTGGSHNEQFF
TRBJ1-1 | - | many | TRBV6-1 | TGTGCCAGCAGTGACGAGACACGTGGGAACACTGAAGCTTTCTTT | CASSDETRGNTEAFF
TRBJ1-2 | - | - | TRBV4-1 | TGCGCCAGCAGCCAATCGGTCGCGAGGAGAAGCTATGGCTACACCTTC | CASSQSVARRSYGYTF
TRBJ1-6 | - | once | TRBV6-1 | TGTGCCAGCAGCCGCGGCCTCTATTCACCCCTCCACTTT | CASSRGLYSPLHF
TRBJ1-2 | - | - | TRBV7-9 | TGTGCCAGCAGCCCACAGGGTTCGAGCTATGGCTACACCTTC | CASSPQGSSYGYTF
TRBJ1-3 | - | few | TRBV30 | TGTGCCTGGAGTGGCAGGCGAGGGTTCTCTGGAAACACCATATATTTT | CAWSGRRGFSGNTIYF
TRBJ2-2 | - | few | TRBV6-5 | TGTGCCAGCAGTTACGATCTGTACACCGGGGAGCTGTTTTTT | CASSYDLYTGELFF
TRBJ1-2 | TRBD1 | many | TRBV7-9 | TGTGCCAGCACATCGGTGCAGGGGGACTATGGCTACACCTTC | CASTSVQGDYGYTF
TRBJ2-2 | - | few | TRBV27 | TGTGCCAGTGGGGGGGCAGACAACACCGGGGAGCTGTTTTTT | CASGGADNTGELFF
TRBJ2-7 | TRBD2 | few | TRBV20-1 | TGCAGTGCTAGGAAACTAGCGGGAGGTCTCGAGCAGTACTTC | CSARKLAGGLEQYF
TRBJ1-1 | - | many | TRBV7-9 | TGTGCCAGCAGCTTAGCAGCGAACACTGAAGCTTTCTTT | CASSLAANTEAFF